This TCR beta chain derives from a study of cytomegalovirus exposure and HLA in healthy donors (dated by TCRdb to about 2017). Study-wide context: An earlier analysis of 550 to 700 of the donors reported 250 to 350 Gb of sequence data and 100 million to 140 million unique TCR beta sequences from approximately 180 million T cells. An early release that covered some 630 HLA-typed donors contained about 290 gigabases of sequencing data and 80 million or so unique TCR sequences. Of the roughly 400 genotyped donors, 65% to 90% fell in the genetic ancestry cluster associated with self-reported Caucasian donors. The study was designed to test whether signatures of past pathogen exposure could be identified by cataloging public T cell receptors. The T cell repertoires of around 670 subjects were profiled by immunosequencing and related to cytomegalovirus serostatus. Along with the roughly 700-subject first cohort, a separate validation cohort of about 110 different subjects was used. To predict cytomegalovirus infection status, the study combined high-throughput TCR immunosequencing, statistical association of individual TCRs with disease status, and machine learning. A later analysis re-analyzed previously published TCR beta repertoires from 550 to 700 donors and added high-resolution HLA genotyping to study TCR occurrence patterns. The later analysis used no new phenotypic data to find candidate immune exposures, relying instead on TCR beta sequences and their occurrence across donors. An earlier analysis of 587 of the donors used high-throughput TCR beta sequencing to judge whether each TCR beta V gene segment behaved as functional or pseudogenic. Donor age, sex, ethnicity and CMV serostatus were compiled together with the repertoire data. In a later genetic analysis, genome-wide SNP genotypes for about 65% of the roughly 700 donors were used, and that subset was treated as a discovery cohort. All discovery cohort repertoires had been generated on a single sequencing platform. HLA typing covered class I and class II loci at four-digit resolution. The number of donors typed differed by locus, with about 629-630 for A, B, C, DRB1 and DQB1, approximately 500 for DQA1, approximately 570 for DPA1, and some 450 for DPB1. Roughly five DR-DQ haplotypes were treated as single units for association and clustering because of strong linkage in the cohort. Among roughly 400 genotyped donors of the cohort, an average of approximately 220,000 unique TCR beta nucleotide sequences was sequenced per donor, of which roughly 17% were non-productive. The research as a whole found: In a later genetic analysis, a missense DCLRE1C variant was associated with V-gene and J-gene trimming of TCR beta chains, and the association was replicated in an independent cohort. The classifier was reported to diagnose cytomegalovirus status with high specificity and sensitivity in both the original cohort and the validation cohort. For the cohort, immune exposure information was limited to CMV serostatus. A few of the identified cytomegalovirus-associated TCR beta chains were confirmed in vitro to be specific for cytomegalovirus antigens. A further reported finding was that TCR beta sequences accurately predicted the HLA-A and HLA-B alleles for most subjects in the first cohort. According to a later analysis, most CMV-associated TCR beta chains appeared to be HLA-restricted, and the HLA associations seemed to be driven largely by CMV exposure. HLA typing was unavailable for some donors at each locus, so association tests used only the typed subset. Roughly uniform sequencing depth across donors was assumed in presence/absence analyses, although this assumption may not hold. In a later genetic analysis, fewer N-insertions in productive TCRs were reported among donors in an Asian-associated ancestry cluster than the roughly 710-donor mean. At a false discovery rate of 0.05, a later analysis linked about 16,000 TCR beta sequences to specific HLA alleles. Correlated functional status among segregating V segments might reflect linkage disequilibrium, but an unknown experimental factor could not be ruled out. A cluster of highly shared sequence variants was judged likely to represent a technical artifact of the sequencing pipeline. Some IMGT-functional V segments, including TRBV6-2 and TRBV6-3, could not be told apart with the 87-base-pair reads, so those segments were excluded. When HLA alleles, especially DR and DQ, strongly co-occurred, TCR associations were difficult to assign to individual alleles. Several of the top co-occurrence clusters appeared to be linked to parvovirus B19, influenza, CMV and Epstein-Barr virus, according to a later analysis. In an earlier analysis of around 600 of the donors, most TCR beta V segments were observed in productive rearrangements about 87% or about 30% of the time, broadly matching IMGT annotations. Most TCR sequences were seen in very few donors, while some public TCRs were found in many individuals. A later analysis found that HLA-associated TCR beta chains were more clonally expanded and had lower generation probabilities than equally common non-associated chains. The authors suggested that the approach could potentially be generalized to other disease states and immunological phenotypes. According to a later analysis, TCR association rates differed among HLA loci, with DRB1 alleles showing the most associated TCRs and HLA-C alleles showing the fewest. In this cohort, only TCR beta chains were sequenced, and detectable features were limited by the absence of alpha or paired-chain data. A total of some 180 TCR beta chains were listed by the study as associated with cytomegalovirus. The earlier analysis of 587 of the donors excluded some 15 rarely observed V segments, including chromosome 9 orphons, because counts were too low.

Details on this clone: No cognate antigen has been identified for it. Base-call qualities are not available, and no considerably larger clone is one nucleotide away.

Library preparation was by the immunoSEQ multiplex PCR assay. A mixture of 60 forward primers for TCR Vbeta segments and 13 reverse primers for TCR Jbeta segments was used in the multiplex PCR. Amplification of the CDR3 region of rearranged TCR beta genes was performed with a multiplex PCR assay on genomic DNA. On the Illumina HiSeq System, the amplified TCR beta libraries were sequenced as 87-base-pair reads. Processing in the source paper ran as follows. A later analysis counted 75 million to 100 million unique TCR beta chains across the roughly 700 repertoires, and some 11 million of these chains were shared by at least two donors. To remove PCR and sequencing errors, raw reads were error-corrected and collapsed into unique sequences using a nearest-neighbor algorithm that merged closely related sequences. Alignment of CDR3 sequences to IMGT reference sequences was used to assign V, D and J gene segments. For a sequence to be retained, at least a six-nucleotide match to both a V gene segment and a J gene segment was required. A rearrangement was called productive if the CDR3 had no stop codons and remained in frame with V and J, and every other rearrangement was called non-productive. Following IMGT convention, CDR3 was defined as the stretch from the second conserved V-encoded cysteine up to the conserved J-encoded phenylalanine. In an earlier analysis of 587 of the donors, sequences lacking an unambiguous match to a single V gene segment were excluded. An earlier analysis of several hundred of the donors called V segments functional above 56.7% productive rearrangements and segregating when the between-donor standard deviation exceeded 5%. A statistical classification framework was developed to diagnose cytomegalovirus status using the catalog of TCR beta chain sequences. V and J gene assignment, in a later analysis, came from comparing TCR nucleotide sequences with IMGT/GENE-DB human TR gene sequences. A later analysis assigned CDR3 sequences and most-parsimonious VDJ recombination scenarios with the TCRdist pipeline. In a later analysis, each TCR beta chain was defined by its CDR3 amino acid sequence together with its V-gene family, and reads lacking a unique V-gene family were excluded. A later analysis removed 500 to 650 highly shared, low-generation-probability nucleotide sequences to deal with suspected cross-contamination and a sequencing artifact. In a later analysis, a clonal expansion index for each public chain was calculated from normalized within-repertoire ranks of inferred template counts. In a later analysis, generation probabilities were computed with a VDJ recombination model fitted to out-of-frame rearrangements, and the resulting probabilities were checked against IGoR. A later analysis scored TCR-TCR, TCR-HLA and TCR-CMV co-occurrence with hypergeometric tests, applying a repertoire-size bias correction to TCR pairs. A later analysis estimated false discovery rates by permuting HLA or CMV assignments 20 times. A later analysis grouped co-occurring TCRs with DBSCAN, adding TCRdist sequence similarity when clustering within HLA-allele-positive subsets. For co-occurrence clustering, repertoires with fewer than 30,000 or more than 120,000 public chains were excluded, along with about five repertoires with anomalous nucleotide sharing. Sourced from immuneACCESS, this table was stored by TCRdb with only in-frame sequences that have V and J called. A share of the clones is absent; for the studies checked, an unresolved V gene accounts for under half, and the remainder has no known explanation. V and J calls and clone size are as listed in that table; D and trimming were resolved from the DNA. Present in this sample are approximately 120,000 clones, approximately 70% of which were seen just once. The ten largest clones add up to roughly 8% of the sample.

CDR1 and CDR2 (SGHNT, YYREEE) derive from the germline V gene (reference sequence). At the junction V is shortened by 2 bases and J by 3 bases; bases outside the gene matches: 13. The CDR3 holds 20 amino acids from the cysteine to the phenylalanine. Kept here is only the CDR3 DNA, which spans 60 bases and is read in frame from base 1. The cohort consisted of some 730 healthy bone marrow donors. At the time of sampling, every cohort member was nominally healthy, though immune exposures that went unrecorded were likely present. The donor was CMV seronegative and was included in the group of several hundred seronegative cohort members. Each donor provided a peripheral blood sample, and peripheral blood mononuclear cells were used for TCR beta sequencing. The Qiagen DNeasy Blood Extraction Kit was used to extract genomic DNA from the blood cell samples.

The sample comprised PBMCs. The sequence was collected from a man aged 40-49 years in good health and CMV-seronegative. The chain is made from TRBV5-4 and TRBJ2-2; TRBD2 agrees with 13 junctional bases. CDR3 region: CASSFSLRGLAGDHTGELFF. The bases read TGTGCCAGCAGCTTCTCGCTCAGAGGACTAGCGGGGGATCACACCGGGGAGCTGTTTTTT.